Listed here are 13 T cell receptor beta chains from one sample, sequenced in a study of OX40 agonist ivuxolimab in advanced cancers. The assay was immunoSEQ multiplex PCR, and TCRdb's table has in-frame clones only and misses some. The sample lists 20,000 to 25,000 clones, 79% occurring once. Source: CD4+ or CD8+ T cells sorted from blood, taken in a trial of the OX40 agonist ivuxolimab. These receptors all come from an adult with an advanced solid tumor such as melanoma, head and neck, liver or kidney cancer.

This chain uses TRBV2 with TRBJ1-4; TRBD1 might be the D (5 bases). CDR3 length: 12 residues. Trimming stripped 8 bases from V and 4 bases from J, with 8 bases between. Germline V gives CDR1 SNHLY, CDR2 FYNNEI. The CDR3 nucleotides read TGTGCCAGCCGACAGAATAATGAAAAACTGTTTTTT. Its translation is CASRQNNEKLFF.

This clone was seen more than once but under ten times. CDR3 protein: CASSLDGLNYGYTF. Here the CDR3 DNA reads TGCGCCAGCAGCTTGGACGGACTCAACTATGGCTACACCTTC. This chain uses TRBV5-1 with TRBJ1-2; D gene uncertain. CDR1 SGHRS and CDR2 YFSETQ come from the germline V gene. The length of the CDR3 is 14 residues. Trimming stripped 0 bases from V and 2 bases from J, with 8 bases between.

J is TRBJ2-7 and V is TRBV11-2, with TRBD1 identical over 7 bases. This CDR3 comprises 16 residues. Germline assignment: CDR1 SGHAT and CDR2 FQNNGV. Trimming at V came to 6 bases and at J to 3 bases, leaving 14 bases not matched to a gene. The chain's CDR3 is CASSPIWGQRLYEQYF. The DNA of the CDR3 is TGTGCCAGCAGTCCTATTTGGGGACAGCGGCTCTACGAGCAGTACTTC.

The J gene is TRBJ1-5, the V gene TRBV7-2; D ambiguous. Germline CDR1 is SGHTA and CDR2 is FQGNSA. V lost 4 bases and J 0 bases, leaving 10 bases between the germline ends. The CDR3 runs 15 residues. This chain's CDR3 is CASSSGPVSNQPQHF. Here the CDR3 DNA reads TGTGCCAGCAGCTCCGGGCCTGTTAGCAATCAGCCCCAGCATTTT.

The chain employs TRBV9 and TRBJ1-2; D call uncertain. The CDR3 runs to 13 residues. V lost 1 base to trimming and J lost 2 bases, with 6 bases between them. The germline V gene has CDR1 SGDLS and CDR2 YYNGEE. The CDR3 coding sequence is TGTGCCAGCAGCGTAAGCGGGAACTATGGCTACACCTTC. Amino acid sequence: CASSVSGNYGYTF. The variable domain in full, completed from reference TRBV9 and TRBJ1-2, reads DSGVTQTPKHLITATGQRVTLRCSPRSGDLSVYWYQQSLDQGLQFLIQYYNGEERAKGNILERFSAQQFPDLHSELNLSSLELGDSALYFCASSVSGNYGYTFGSGTRLTVV.

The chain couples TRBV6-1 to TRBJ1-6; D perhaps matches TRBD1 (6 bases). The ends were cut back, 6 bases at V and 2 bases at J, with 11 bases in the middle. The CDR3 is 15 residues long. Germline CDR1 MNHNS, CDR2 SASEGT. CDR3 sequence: CASSLRDTYNSPLHF. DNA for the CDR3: TGTGCCAGCAGCCTGCGGGACACCTATAATTCACCCCTCCACTTT.

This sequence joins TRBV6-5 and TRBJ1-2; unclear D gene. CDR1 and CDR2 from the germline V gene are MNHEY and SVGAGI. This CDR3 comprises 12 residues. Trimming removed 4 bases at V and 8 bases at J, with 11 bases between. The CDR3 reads CASSSPVGGYTF. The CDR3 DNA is TGTGCCAGCAGTTCCCCAGTGGGCGGCTACACCTTC.

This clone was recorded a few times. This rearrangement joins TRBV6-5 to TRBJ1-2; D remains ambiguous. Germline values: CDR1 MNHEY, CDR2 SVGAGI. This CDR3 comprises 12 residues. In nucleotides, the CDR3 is TGTGGCACCAAGGGTTCGCCCTATGGCTACACCTTC. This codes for CGTKGSPYGYTF.

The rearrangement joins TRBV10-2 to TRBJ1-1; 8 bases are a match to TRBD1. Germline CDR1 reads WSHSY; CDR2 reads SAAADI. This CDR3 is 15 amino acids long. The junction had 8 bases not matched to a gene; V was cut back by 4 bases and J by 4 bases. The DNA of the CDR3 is TGCGCCAGCAGTGGTCAGGGGGCATGGAGCACTGAAGCTTTCTTT. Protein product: CASSGQGAWSTEAFF.

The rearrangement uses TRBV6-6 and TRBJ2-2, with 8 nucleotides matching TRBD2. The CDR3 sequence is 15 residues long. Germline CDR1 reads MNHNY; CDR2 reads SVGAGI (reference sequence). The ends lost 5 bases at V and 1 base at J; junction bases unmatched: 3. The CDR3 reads CASSPLAGNTGELFF. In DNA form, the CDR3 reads TGTGCCAGCAGTCCTCTAGCGGGGAACACCGGGGAGCTGTTTTTT.

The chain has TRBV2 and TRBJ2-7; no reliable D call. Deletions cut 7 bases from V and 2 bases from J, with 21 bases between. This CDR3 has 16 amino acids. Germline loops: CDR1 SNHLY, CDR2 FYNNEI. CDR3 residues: CASNLPTPTGAYEQYF. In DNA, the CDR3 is TGTGCCAGCAATCTTCCCACACCGACCGGCGCCTACGAGCAGTACTTC.

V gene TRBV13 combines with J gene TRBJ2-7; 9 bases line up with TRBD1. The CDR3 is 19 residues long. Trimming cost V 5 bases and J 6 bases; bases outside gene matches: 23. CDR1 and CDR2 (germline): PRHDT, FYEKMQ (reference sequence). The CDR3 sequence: CASSPTRTGATLPLGEQYF. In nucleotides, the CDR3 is TGTGCCAGCAGCCCTACCCGGACAGGGGCCACCCTCCCCCTGGGCGAGCAGTACTTC.

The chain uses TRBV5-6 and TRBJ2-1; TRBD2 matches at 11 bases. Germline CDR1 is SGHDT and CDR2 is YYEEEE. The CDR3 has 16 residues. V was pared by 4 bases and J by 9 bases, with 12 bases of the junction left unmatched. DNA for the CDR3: TGTGCCAGCAGCAGTCCGGGACTAGCGGCGGGGGGTGAGCAGTTCTTC. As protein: CASSSPGLAAGGEQFF.